The rows below give T cell receptor beta chains drawn from one sample of a study of control samples from healthy donors and cancer patients. The protocol was immunoSEQ multiplex PCR, while the TCRdb copy is restricted to in-frame clones and leaves out a portion. Among around 40,000 clones listed, 91% were seen once. Sequences were obtained from PBMCs. Every receptor here comes from a woman aged 40 to 55 with head and neck cancer. Each CDR3 is given with its conserved first and last residue. A D gene is named only where the DNA matches it firmly. The listing skips clone size in some rows; elsewhere it reads once, few, many or a size class.

v_call	j_call	cdr3_length	d_call	clone_size	cdr3_nt	cdr3_aa
TRBV2	TRBJ2-5	14	TRBD1	-	TGTGCCAGCAGTTACAGGGGGGTCTGGGAGACCCAGTACTTC	CASSYRGVWETQYF
TRBV29-1	TRBJ1-2	11	-	-	TGCAGCGGCTCAGGGGCGTACGGCTACACCTTC	CSGSGAYGYTF
TRBV5-8	TRBJ1-1	11	-	-	TGTGCCAGCACCGGGAAGACTGAAGCTTTCTTT	CASTGKTEAFF
TRBV27	TRBJ1-6	15	-	-	TGTGCCAGCGCCCTTACTTGGAGGGAGAATTCACCCCTCCACTTT	CASALTWRENSPLHF
TRBV19	TRBJ1-6	16	-	-	TGTGCCAGTAGTATTGACGTTCCCGCATTGGATTCACCCCTCCACTTT	CASSIDVPALDSPLHF
TRBV5-1	TRBJ2-7	13	TRBD2	-	TGCGCCAGCAGCTTAGGACTAGCGGACGAGCAGTACTTC	CASSLGLADEQYF
TRBV7-8	TRBJ2-2	14	-	-	TGTGCCAGCAGGCGACCCAGGGACACCGGGGAGCTGTTTTTT	CASRRPRDTGELFF
TRBV4-1	TRBJ2-1	12	-	-	TGCGCCAGCAGCCTCGGGCGAAATGAGCAGTTCTTC	CASSLGRNEQFF
TRBV7-9	TRBJ1-1	13	-	-	TGTGCCAGCAGCTTAGATAGGGTCGCAGTTGCTTTCTTT	CASSLDRVAVAFF
TRBV12-3/TRBV12-4	TRBJ2-7	12	-	-	TGTGCCAGCAGTATGTTCTCCTACGAGCAGTACTTC	CASSMFSYEQYF
TRBV5-1	TRBJ1-2	17	-	-	TGCGCCAGCAGCTTTAGGACGACGGGCAGAACTAACTATGGCTACACCTTC	CASSFRTTGRTNYGYTF
TRBV5-1	TRBJ2-1	17	-	-	TGCGCCAGCAGCCCATCCTCGGGTCCTCGCTCCTACAATGAGCAGTTCTTC	CASSPSSGPRSYNEQFF
TRBV27	TRBJ1-1	14	TRBD1	-	TGTGCCACCGGACCAGGGGGAGGAATCACTGAAGCTTTCTTT	CATGPGGGITEAFF
TRBV19	TRBJ1-4	16	TRBD1	-	TGTGCCAGTAGTGACAGGGGGCGCGAAACTAATGAAAAACTGTTTTTT	CASSDRGRETNEKLFF
TRBV6-2/TRBV6-3	TRBJ1-2	18	TRBD1	-	TGTGCCAGCAGTTACGGTTGGGCAGGGGGCGCGGGTACCTATGGCTACACCTTC	CASSYGWAGGAGTYGYTF
TRBV7-2	TRBJ1-5	17	-	-	TGTGCCAGCAGCCCGCAAACGGGTCCAAATAGCAATCAGCCCCAGCATTTT	CASSPQTGPNSNQPQHF
TRBV6-5	TRBJ1-2	13	-	-	TGTGCCAGCAGTTACGATATAAGGGTCGGCTACACCTTC	CASSYDIRVGYTF
TRBV9	TRBJ2-5	17	TRBD2	once	TGTGCCAGCAGCCCTGGGGTATCGGGGGGGCGGCGAGAGACCCAGTACTTC	CASSPGVSGGRRETQYF
TRBV15	TRBJ2-3	16	-	-	TGTGCCACCAGCAGAGATCCCGGGACTAGCACAGATACGCAGTATTTT	CATSRDPGTSTDTQYF
TRBV7-3	TRBJ2-1	14	TRBD2	-	TGTGCCAGCAGCCCTCGGGGCGGGGGGAATGAGCAGTTCTTC	CASSPRGGGNEQFF
TRBV5-1	TRBJ2-1	18	-	-	TGCGCCAGCAGCTTGGCCACAACTAGCCAAAGCTCCTACAATGAGCAGTTCTTC	CASSLATTSQSSYNEQFF
TRBV4-1	TRBJ2-2	20	TRBD1	-	TGCGCCAGCAGCCAAGGTGTGAGACAGGGTCAAACGTCGAACACCGGGGAGCTGTTTTTT	CASSQGVRQGQTSNTGELFF
TRBV29-1	TRBJ2-3	14	TRBD1	-	TGCAGCGCCCGGACAGGGGTTTTCACAGATACGCAGTATTTT	CSARTGVFTDTQYF
TRBV2	TRBJ2-7	12	TRBD1	-	TGTGCCAGCAGCGCACAGGGGGACGAGCAGTACTTC	CASSAQGDEQYF
TRBV5-1	TRBJ2-2	16	-	-	TGCGCCAGCAGTTATGCTCCGGGACACAACACCGGGGAGCTGTTTTTT	CASSYAPGHNTGELFF
TRBV14	TRBJ1-2	14	-	-	TGTGCCAGCAGCCCGGTTGGGTTTTACTATGGCTACACCTTC	CASSPVGFYYGYTF
TRBV6-2/TRBV6-3	TRBJ2-2	16	TRBD2	-	TGTGCCAGCAGTTACCCGACTAGCGGGGGCACCGGGGAGCTGTTTTTT	CASSYPTSGGTGELFF
TRBV5-6	TRBJ1-1	14	TRBD1	-	TGTGCCAGCAGCTTGGCCGGGGGACAGCTTGAAGCTTTCTTT	CASSLAGGQLEAFF
TRBV10-2	TRBJ2-4	14	-	-	TGCGCCAGCAGTGCACAGGGAGCCAAAAACATTCAGTACTTC	CASSAQGAKNIQYF
TRBV10-3	TRBJ1-2	14	TRBD1	-	TGTGCCATCAGACAGGGGGAAGGCGTATATGGCTACACCTTC	CAIRQGEGVYGYTF
TRBV21-1	TRBJ1-4	14	-	-	TGTGCCAGCAGCCAGGACGGAGCTAATGAAAAACTGTTTTTT	CASSQDGANEKLFF
TRBV3-1/TRBV3-2	TRBJ1-2	15	-	-	TGTGCCAGCAGCCAGAGCAATGTGGCGGGAAATGGCTACACCTTC	CASSQSNVAGNGYTF
TRBV27	TRBJ2-7	14	-	-	TGTGCCAGCAGTTTCCCAGGGGCTATCTACGAGCAGTACTTC	CASSFPGAIYEQYF
TRBV6-5	TRBJ2-5	13	-	-	TGTGCCAGCAGTTACTGGGGGGCTGAGACCCAGTACTTC	CASSYWGAETQYF
TRBV19	TRBJ2-2	17	TRBD2	-	TGTGCCAGTAGGACTGGGGAACTAGCGGGAGTTTCCGGGGAGCTGTTTTTT	CASRTGELAGVSGELFF
TRBV18	TRBJ1-1	15	-	-	TGTGCCAGCTCACCCCTGGACAGTGGTAACACTGAAGCTTTCTTT	CASSPLDSGNTEAFF
TRBV27	TRBJ1-2	12	TRBD1	-	TGTGCCACCGGACAGGGCTTTTATGGCTACACCTTC	CATGQGFYGYTF
TRBV5-4	TRBJ2-1	15	-	-	TGTGCCAGCAGCTACAGGGCCTCTTCCTACAATGAGCAGTTCTTC	CASSYRASSYNEQFF
TRBV6-5	TRBJ2-3	14	TRBD2	-	TGTGCCAGCAGTACGGAGCGGGAGTTGGATACGCAGTATTTT	CASSTERELDTQYF
TRBV19	TRBJ2-5	13	-	-	TGTGCCAGTGGGACGGGCATCCAAGAGACCCAGTACTTC	CASGTGIQETQYF